The clone carrying this T cell receptor beta chain was seen a handful of times. Its antigen remains unidentified. This entry comes from a study of blood T cells in healthy people across ages. A J-beta primer mix and a sample-barcoded 5' primer were used in a second PCR of roughly 6 to 12 cycles. Each CDR3 protein gets one entry after TCRdb re-called the 5' RACE reads with MiXCR. This sample has over 600,000 distinct CDR3 sequences, with 20% to 25% found just once. Study conclusions and caveats: Roughly linear declines in TCR beta diversity per million T cells occurred with age. It was not possible, with unsorted PBMCs, to conclusively compare naive and antigen-experienced cells. Strong correlation linked observed beta diversity and percent naive T cells.

V lost 3 bases, J lost 0 bases, and 7 bases stayed unmatched. This CDR3 is 16 amino acids long. Donors ranged from roughly 6 to 100 years old and were healthy Caucasians in Russia. Sequencing input: blood. The receptor's source is a man aged 70 or older in good health. The gene calls are TRBV12-3 or TRBV12-4 and TRBJ1-1; TRBD1 matches at 7 bases. The CDR3 region is CASSFRQGVMNTEAFF. Written as DNA, the CDR3 is TGTGCCAGCAGTTTTCGACAGGGCGTAATGAACACTGAAGCTTTCTTT.